This TCR beta chain was obtained from a study of T cells in localized non-small cell lung cancer. General study results and limits: There was higher T cell clonality in uninvolved adjacent lung than in tumor, and it was highest there. Because researchers sequenced only one region of the tumor, heterogeneity is still possible. Appearances in adjacent lung were noted for a median 57 of the top 100 tumor clones. A raised T cell density in blood coincided with lengthier overall survival.

CDR3 length equals 12 residues. In germline, CDR1 is LNHDA, CDR2 SQIVND (reference sequence). V was shortened by 5 bases and J by 7 bases, with 9 bases between the two germline ends. Only in-frame clones appear in the TCRdb table, and some are missing; sequencing was by immunoSEQ multiplex PCR. This table holds about 40,000 clones, 70% to 90% found once. As concerns this clone: No antigen is known for it.

The sequence derives from a man between 40 and 70 years old with stage I lung adenocarcinoma. The gene calls are TRBV19 and TRBJ2-1; a weak D match, TRBD2 (5 bases). The material was peripheral blood, obtained before any cancer treatment. Here the CDR3 DNA reads TGTGCCAGTAGTCAACTAGGGAATGAGCAGTTCTTC. As protein: CASSQLGNEQFF. Combining the CDR3 with reference TRBV19 and TRBJ2-1 gives the whole variable domain DGGITQSPKYLFRKEGQNVTLSCEQNLNHDAMYWYRQDPGQGLRLIYYSQIVNDFQKGDIAEGYSVSREKKESFPLTVTSAQKNPTAFYLCASSQLGNEQFFGPGTRLTVL.